This T cell receptor beta chain originates from a study of T-cell reconstitution after alpha-beta-depleted transplantation in children (dated by TCRdb to the mid-2010s). For context, the study as a whole: Using TCR repertoire profiling, the study followed T-cell immune reconstitution in a quantitative way in children after TCRalphabeta/CD19-depleted allogeneic hematopoietic cell transplantation.

Here V drops 3 bases and J drops 8 bases, and the junction holds 9 bases not matched to any gene. CDR1 and CDR2, per the germline V gene, are MDHEN and SYDVKM. Spanning cysteine to phenylalanine, the CDR3 consists of 14 amino acids. The CDR3 DNA has 42 bases and is translated from base 1. The receptor library was made with PCR. The instrument given in TCRdb is Illumina HiSeq 2500. TCR library preparation used molecular barcoding, with unique molecular identifiers applied to normalize quantification of the TCRbeta repertoire. The public reads were quality trimmed at Q25 with fastp and then assembled into clones with MiXCR by TCRdb, keeping productive beta chains. Each CDR3 protein gets just one entry, which takes the most common genes and DNA from the rows behind it. The sample table holds 95,000 to 150,000 distinct CDR3 sequences, of which 20% to 25% were seen once. Together, the top ten hold about 11% of the sample.

Details on this clonotype: Its specific antigen is unknown. The sample holds no much larger clone one base away, and base qualities are not on file.

The paper as a whole reports these results and caveats: Apparently early alphabetaT-cell count recovery about two months after transplant reportedly relied on only several hundred rapidly expanded clones derived from non-depleted graft cells. Over the following months the frequencies of hyperexpanded clones went down, and after one year T-cell counts and TCRbeta diversity were mostly credited to newly produced T cells. In some patients, high TCRbeta diversity at day 60 was attributed to recipient T cells and intrathymic progenitors that had survived conditioning.

According to the study, the label for this sample's treatment or condition signals: allogeneic hematopoietic cell transplantation with graft depleted of TCRalphabeta T cells and CD19 B cells. TCRalphabeta/CD19-depleted allogeneic hematopoietic cell grafts were given to the transplant recipients, all of whom were children. This TCR came from a male patient aged 2 to 10 who had a stem cell transplant for chronic granulomatous disease, so the T cells may come from the graft donor. This sequence uses TRBV28 and TRBJ1-2; 7 central nucleotides agree with TRBD1. The specimen comprised PBMCs, mostly from graft donor cells, sampled 180 days after TCRalphabeta/CD19-depleted stem cell transplant. The CDR3 in this case is CASSFFRGTQGYTF. The nucleotide sequence reads TGTGCCAGCAGTTTTTTCAGGGGGACTCAGGGCTACACCTTC.